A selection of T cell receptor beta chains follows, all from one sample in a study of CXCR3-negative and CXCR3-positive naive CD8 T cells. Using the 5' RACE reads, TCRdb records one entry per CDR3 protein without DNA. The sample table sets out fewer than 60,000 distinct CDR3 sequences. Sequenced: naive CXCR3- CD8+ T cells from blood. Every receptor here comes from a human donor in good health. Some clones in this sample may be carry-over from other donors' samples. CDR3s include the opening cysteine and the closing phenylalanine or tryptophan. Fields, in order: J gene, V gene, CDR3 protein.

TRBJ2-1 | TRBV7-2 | CASSLEALAVYNEQFF
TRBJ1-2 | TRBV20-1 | CSAITGQSSFAHGYTF
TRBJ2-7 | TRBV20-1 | CSARDVGQGAYEQYF
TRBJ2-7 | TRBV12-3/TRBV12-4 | CASSGTGADEQYF
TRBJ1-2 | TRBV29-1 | CSVETGEIYGYTF
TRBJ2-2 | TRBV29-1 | CSAPRAGGDTGELFF
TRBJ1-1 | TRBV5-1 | CASSFTGETEAFF
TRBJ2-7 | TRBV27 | CASSPGLAGGSRYEQYF
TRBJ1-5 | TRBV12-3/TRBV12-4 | CASSLQGTEAQHF
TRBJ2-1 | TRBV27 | CASSLEGASSYNEQFF
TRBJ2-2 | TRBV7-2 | CASSPRTSGTITGELFF
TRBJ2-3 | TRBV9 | CASSTSGGPEDTQYF
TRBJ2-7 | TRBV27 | CASSSRTGVYEQYF
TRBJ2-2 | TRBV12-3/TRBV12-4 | CASSSLTNTGELFF
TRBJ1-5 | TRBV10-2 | CASSETQVYQPQHF
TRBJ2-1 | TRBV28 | CASSLLAGGKQFF
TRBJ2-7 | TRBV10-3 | CAISEGLAGTYEQYF
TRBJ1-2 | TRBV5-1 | CASSQGTGDGYTF
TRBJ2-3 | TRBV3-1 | CASSQEISGADTQYF
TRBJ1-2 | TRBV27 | CASSLAGTGSPFNYGYTF
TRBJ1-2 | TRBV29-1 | CSVLEQGGGYTF
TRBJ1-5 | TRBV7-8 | CASSPIDNQPQHF
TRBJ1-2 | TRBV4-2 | CASSQTPTGGNYGYTF
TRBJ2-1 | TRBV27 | CASSGTNNEQFF